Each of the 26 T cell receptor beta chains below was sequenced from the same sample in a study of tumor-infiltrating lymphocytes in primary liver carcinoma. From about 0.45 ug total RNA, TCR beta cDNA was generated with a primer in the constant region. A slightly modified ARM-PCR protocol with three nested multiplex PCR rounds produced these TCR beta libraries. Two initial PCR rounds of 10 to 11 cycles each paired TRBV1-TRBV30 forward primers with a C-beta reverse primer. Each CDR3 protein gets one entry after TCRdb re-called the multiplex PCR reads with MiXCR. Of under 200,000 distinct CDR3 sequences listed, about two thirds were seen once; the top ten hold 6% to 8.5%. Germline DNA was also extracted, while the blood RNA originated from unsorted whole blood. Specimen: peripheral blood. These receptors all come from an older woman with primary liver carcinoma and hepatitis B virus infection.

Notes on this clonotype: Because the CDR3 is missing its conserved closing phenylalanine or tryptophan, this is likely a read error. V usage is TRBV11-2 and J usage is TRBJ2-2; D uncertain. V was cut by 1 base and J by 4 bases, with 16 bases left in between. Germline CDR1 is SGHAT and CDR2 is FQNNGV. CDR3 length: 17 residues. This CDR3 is CASSLGQAGVRTGELFY. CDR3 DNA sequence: TGTGCCAGCAGCTTAGGGCAAGCAGGAGTGCGCACCGGGGAGCTGTTTTAT.

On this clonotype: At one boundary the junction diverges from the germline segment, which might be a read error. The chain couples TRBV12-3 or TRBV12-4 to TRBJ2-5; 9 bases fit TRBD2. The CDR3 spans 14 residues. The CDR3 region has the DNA TGTGCCAGCAGTCCGTCTAGCGGGAAAGAGACCCAGCGCTTC. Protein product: CASSPSSGKETQRF.

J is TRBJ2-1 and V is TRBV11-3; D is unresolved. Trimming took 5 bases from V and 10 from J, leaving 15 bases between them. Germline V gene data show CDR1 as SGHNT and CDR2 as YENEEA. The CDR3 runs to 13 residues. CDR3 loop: CASSPRGMGEQFF. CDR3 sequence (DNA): TGTGCCAGCAGCCCGAGAGGAATGGGGGAGCAGTTCTTC.

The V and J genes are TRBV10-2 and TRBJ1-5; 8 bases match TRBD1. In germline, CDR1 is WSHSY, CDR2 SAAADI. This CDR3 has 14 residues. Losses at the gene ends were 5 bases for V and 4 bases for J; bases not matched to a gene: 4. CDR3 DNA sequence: TGCGCCAGCAGTCCGACAGGGGTTAATCAGCCCCAGCATTTT. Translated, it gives CASSPTGVNQPQHF.

The CDR3 protein is CASSTTGGPTETQYF. As DNA, the CDR3 is TGCGCCAGCAGCACCACGGGAGGGCCGACAGAGACCCAGTACTTC. This sequence joins TRBV5-1 and TRBJ2-5; the match to TRBD2 covers 8 bases. The CDR3 totals 15 residues. In germline, CDR1 is SGHRS, CDR2 YFSETQ. The V gene end was trimmed by 4 bases and the J gene end by 4 bases; junction bases not matched to a gene: 9.

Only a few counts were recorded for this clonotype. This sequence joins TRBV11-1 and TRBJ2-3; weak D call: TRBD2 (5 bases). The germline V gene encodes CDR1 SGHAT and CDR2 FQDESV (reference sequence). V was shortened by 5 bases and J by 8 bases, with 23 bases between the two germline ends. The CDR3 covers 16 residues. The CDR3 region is CASSPGSESGWGTQYF. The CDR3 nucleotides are TGTGCCAGCAGCCCAGGCTCCGAGAGCGGATGGGGTACGCAGTATTTT.

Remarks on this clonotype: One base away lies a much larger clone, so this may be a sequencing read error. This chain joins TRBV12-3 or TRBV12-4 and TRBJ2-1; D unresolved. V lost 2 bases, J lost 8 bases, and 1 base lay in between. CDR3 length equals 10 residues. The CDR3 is CASSLYEQFF. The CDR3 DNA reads TGTGCCAGCAGTTTATATGAGCAGTTCTTC.

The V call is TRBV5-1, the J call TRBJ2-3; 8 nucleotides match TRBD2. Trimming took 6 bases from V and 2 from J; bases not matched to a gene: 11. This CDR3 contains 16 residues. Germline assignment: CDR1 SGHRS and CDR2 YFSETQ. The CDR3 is CASNFSLAGSTDTQYF. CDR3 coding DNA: TGCGCCAGCAACTTTTCATTAGCGGGATCCACAGATACGCAGTATTTT.

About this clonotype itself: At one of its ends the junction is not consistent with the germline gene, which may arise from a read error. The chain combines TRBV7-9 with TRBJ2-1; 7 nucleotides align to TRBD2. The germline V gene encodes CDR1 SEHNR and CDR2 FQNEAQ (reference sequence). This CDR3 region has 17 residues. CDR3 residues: CASSLVSLAASYIEQFF. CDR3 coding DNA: TGTGCCAGCAGCTTAGTGTCGCTAGCGGCCTCCTACATTGAGCAGTTCTTC.

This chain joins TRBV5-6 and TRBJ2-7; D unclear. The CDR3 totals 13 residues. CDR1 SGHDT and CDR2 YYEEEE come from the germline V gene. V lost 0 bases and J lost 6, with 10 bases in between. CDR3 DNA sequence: TGTGCCAGCAGCTTGGGTGGCAGGTCCGAGCAGTACTTC. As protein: CASSLGGRSEQYF. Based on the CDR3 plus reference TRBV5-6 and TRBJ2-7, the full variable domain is DAGVTQSPTHLIKTRGQQVTLRCSPKSGHDTVSWYQQALGQGPQFIFQYYEEEERQRGNFPDRFSGHQFPNYSSELNVNALLLGDSALYLCASSLGGRSEQYFGPGTRLTVT.

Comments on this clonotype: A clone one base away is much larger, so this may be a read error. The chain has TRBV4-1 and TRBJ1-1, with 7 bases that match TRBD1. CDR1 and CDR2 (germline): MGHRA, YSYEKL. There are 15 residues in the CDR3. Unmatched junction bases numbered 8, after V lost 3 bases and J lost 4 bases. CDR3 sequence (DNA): TGCGCCAGCAGCCAGCTAGGGGGCCCCAGCACTGAAGCTTTCTTT. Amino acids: CASSQLGGPSTEAFF.

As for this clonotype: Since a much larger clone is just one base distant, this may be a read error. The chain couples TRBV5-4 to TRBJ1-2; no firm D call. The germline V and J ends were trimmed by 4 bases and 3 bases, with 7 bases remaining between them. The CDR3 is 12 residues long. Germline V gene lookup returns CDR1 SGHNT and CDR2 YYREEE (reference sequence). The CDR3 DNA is TGTGCCAGCAGCACGGCAGACTATGGCTACACCTTC. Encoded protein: CASSTADYGYTF.

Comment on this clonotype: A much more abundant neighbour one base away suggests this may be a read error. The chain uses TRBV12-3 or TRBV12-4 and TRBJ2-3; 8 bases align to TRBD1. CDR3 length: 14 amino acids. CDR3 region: CASSFAGGKDMQYF. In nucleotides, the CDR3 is TGTGCCAGCAGTTTCGCAGGGGGCAAAGATATGCAGTATTTT.

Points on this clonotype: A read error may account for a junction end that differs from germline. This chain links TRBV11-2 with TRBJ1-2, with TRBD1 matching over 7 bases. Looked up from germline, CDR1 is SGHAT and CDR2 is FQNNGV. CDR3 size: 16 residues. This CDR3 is CTSSTTTGRVDYGYIF. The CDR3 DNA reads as TGTACCAGCAGCACTACGACAGGGAGGGTGGATTATGGCTACATCTTC.

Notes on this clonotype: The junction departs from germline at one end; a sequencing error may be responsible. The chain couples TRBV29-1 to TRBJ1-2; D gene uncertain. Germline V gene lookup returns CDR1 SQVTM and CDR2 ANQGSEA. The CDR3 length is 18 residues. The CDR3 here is CNVGGQFPSVDMDYGYTF. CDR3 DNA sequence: TGCAACGTCGGAGGCCAGTTCCCGTCTGTTGATATGGACTACGGCTACACCTTC.

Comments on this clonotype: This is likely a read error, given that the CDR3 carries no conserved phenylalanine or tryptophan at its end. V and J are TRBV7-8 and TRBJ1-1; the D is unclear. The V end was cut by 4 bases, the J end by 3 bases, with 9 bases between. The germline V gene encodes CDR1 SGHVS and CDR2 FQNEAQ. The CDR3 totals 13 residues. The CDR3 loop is CASSSLRYTEAFV. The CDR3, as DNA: TGTGCCAGCAGCTCCCTGAGATACACTGAAGCTTTCGTT.

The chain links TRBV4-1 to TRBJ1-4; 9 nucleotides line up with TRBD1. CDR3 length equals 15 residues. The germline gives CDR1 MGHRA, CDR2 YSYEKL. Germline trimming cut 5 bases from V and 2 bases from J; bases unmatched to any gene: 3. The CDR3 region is CASSGTGSTNEKLFF. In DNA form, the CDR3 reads TGCGCCAGCAGCGGGACAGGGTCCACTAATGAAAAACTGTTTTTT.

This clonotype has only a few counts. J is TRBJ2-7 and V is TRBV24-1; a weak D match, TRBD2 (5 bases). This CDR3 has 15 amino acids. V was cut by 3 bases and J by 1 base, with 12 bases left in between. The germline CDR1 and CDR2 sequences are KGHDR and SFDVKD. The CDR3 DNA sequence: TGTGCCACCAGTGATCGTAAGACGGGGTCCTACGAGCAGTACTTC. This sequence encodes CATSDRKTGSYEQYF.

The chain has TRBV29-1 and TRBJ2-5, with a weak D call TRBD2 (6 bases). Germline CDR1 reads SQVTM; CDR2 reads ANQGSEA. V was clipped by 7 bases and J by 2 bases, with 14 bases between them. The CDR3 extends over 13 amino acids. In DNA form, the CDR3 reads TGCAGCGCGTGTTCGGGACTTCAAGAGACCCAGTACTTC. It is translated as CSACSGLQETQYF.

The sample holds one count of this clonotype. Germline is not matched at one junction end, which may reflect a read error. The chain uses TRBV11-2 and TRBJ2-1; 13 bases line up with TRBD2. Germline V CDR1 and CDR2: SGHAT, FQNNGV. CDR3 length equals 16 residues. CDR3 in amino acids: CTSSMGLAGPYNEQFF. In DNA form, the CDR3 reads TGTACCAGCAGCATGGGACTAGCGGGACCCTACAATGAGCAGTTCTTC.

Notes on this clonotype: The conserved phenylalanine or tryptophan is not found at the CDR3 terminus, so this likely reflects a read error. CDR3: CTSCDRHPRNEQFL. CDR3 coding DNA: TGTACCAGCTGCGACCGTCATCCACGCAATGAGCAGTTCCTC. The chain is built from TRBV11-1 and TRBJ2-1; D not certain. Per germline, CDR1 SGHAT and CDR2 FQDESV (reference sequence). The CDR3 has 14 residues.

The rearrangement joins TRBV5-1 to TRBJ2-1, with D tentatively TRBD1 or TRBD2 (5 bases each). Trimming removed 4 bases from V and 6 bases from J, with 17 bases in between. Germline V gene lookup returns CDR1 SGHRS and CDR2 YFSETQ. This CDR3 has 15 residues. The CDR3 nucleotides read TGCGCCAGCAGCATGGCCGGGGCTAGTCTCAATGAGCAGTTCTTC. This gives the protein CASSMAGASLNEQFF.

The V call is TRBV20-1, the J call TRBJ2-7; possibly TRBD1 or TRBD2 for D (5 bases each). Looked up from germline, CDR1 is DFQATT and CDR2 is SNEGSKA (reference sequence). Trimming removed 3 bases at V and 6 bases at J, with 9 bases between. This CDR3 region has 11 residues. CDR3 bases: TGCAGTGCTAGCGGGACCGGCGAGCAGTACTTC. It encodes CSASGTGEQYF.

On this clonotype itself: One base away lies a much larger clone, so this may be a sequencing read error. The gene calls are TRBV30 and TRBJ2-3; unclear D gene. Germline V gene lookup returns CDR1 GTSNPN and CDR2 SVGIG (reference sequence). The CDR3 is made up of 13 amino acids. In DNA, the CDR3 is TGTGCCTGGAGTCGCAACCCAACAGTTACGCAGTATTTT. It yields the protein CAWSRNPTVTQYF.

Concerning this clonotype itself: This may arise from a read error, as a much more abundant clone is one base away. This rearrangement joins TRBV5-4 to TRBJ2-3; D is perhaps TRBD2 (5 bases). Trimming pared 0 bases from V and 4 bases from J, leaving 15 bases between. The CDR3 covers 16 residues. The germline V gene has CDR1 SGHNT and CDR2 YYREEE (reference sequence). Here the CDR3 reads CASSLGPGRRPDTQYF. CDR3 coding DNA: TGTGCCAGCAGCTTGGGACCTGGGCGGAGGCCAGATACGCAGTATTTT. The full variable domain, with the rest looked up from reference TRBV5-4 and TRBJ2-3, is ETGVTQSPTHLIKTRGQQVTLRCSSQSGHNTVSWYQQALGQGPQFIFQYYREEENGRGNFPPRFSGLQFPNYSSELNVNALELDDSALYLCASSLGPGRRPDTQYFGPGTRLTVL.

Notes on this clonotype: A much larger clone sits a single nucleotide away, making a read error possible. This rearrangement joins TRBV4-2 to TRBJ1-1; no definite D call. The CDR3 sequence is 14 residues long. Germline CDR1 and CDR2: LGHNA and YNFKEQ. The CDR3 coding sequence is TGTGCCAGCAGCCAAGTGATGAGTGGAACTGAAGTTTTCTTT. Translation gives CASSQVMSGTEVFF.